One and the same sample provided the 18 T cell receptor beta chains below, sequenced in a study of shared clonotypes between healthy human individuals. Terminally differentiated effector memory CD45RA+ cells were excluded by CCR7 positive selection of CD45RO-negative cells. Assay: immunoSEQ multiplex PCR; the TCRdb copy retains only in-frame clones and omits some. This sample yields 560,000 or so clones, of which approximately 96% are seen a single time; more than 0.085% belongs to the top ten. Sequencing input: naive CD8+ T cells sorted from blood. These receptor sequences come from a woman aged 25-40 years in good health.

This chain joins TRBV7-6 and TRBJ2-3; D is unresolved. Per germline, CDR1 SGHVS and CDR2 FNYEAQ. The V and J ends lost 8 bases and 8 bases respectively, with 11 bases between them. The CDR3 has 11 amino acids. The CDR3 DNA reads TGTGCCAGCGGCCCCCCAGCTACGCAGTATTTT. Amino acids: CASGPPATQYF.

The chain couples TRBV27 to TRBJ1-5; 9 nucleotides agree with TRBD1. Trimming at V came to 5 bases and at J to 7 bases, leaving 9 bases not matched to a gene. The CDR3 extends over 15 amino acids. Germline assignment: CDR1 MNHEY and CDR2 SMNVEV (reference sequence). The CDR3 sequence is CASSPQTGGMQPQHF. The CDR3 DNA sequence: TGTGCCAGCAGTCCTCAGACAGGGGGAATGCAGCCCCAGCATTTT.

CDR3 in DNA: TGTGCCAGCAGTTTATCTGGAAAATTTTTTGGAGCCAAAAACATTCAGTACTTC. Translating it yields CASSLSGKFFGAKNIQYF. The chain recombines TRBV27 with TRBJ2-4; D call uncertain. Per the germline V gene, CDR1 is MNHEY and CDR2 is SMNVEV (reference sequence). V gave up 0 bases and J gave up 0 bases, with 15 bases separating them. The CDR3 loop spans 18 amino acids.

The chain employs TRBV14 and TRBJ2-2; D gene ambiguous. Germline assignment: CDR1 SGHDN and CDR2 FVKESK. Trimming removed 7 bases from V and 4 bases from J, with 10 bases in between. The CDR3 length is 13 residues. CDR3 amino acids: CASTGAGTGELFF. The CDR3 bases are TGTGCCAGCACTGGAGCCGGCACCGGGGAGCTGTTTTTT.

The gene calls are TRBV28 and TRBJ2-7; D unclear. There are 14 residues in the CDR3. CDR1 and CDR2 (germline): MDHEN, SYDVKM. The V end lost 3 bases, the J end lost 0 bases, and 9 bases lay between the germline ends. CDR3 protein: CASSFSWGSYEQYF. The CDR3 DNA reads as TGTGCCAGCAGTTTTTCGTGGGGCTCCTACGAGCAGTACTTC.

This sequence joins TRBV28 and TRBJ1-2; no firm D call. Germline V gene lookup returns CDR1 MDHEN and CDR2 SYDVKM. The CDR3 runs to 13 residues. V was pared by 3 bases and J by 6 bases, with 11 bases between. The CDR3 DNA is TGTGCCAGCAGTTTTGATGGGCCGGATGGCTACACCTTC. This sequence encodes CASSFDGPDGYTF.

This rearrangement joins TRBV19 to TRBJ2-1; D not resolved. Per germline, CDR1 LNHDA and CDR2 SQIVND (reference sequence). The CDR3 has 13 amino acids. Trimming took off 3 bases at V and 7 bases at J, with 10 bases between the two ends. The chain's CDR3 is CASSMVGLNEQFF. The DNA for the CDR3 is TGTGCCAGTAGTATGGTGGGTCTAAATGAGCAGTTCTTC.

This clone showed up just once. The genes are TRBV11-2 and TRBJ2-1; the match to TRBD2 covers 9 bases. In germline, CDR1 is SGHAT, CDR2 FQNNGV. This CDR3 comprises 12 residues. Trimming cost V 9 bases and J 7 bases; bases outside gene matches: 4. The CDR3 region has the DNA TGTGCCAGTGAGGGACTAGCTAATGAGCAGTTCTTC. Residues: CASEGLANEQFF.

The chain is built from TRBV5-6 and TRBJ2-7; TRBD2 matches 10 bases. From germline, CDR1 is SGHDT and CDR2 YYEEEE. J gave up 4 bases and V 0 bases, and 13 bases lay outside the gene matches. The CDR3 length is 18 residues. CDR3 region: CASSLASGLAESGYEQYF. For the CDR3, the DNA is TGTGCCAGCAGCTTGGCCTCAGGACTAGCGGAGTCGGGGTACGAGCAGTACTTC.

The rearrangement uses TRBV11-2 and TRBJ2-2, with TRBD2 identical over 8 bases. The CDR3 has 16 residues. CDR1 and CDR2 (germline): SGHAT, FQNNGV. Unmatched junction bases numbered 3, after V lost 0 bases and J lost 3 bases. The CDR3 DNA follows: TGTGCCAGCAGCTTAGAGGTAGCGGGATACACCGGGGAGCTGTTTTTT. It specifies CASSLEVAGYTGELFF.

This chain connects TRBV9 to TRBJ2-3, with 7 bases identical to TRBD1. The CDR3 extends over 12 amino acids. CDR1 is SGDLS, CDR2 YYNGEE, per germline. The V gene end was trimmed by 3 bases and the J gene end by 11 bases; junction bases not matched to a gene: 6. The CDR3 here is CASSETGPQQYF. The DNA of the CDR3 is TGTGCCAGCAGCGAGACAGGGCCACAGCAGTATTTT. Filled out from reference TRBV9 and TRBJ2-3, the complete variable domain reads DSGVTQTPKHLITATGQRVTLRCSPRSGDLSVYWYQQSLDQGLQFLIQYYNGEERAKGNILERFSAQQFPDLHSELNLSSLELGDSALYFCASSETGPQQYFGPGTRLTVL.

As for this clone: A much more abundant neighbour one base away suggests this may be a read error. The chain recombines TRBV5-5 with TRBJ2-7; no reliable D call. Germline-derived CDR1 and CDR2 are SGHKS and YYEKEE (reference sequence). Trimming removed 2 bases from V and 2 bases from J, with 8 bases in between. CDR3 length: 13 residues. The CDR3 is CASSLGSAYEQYF. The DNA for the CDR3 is TGTGCCAGCAGCTTAGGCAGCGCCTACGAGCAGTACTTC.

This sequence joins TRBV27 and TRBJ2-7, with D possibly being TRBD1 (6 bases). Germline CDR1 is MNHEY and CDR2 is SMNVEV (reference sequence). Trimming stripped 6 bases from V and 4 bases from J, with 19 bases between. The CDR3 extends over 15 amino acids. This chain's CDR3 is CASSARAGDLYEQYF. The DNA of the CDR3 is TGTGCCAGCAGCGCCAGGGCAGGGGATCTATACGAGCAGTACTTC.

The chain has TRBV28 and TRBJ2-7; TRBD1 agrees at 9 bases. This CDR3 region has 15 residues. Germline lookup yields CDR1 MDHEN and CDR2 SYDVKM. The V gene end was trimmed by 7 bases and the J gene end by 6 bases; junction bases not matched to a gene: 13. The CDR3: CASISPGTGFSEQYF. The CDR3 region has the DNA TGTGCCAGCATTTCTCCCGGGACAGGGTTCTCCGAGCAGTACTTC. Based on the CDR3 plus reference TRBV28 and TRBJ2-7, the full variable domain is DVKVTQSSRYLVKRTGEKVFLECVQDMDHENMFWYRQDPGLGLRLIYFSYDVKMKEKGDIPEGYSVSREKKERFSLILESASTNQTSMYLCASISPGTGFSEQYFGPGTRLTVT.

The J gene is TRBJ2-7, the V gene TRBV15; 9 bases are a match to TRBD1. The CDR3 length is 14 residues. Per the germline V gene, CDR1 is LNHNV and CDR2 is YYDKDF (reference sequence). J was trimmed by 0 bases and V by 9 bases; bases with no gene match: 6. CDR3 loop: CATSTGGASYEQYF. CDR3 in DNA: TGTGCCACGAGTACAGGGGGCGCCTCCTACGAGCAGTACTTC.

The CDR3 DNA follows: TGTGCCAGCAGCATCCTAGCGGGCGCGAACACCGGGGAGCTGTTTTTT. It codes for CASSILAGANTGELFF. The chain employs TRBV5-6 and TRBJ2-2, with 8 bases that match TRBD2. Per germline, CDR1 SGHDT and CDR2 YYEEEE. V was clipped by 4 bases and J by 0 bases; unmatched bases: 5. The CDR3 extends over 16 amino acids. The full variable domain, with the rest looked up from reference TRBV5-6 and TRBJ2-2, is DAGVTQSPTHLIKTRGQQVTLRCSPKSGHDTVSWYQQALGQGPQFIFQYYEEEERQRGNFPDRFSGHQFPNYSSELNVNALLLGDSALYLCASSILAGANTGELFFGEGSRLTVL.

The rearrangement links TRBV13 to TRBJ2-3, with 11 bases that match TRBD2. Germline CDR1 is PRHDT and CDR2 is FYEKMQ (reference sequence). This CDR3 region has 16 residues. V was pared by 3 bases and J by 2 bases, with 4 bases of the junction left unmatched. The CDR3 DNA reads TGTGCCAGCAGCTTTACTAGCGGGAGCGCCACAGATACGCAGTATTTT. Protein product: CASSFTSGSATDTQYF.

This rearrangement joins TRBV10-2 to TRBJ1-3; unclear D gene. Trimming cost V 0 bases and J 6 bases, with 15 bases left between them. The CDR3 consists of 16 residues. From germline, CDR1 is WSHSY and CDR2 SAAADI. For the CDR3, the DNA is TGCGCCAGCAGTGAGTCGAGGAGATTCGGGGAAAACACCATATATTTT. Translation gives CASSESRRFGENTIYF.